Below are 22 T cell receptor beta chains sequenced from a single sample in a study of Graves' ophthalmopathy and Graves' hyperthyroidism. Amplification from RNA transcripts yielded the TCR beta CDR3 regions. First-round RT-PCR with HTBI primers preceded a second-round multiplex PCR. One entry per CDR3 protein results from TCRdb running MiXCR on the multiplex PCR reads. The data contain approximately 480,000 distinct CDR3 sequences, around an eighth of them singletons. Sequenced: blood. All receptors come from a woman aged 25 to 39 with Graves' ophthalmopathy.

This clonotype was seen ten or more times. The CDR3 DNA sequence: TGTGCCAGCAGCGACTTAGTCTCGGGTAGCAATCAGCCCCAGCATTTT. Translation gives CASSDLVSGSNQPQHF. The rearrangement uses TRBV12-3 or TRBV12-4 and TRBJ1-5; D uncertain. Trimming took off 6 bases at V and 0 bases at J, with 15 bases between the two ends. The CDR3 has 16 residues.

This clonotype has ten or more counts. The chain uses TRBV7-9 and TRBJ2-7; D gene uncertain. The CDR3 covers 14 residues. The V and J ends lost 4 bases and 0 bases respectively, with 10 bases between them. Looked up from germline, CDR1 is SEHNR and CDR2 is FQNEAQ (reference sequence). CDR3 nucleotide sequence: TGTGCCAGCAGCTCCGACACCGCCTCCTACGAGCAGTACTTC. Translating gives CASSSDTASYEQYF.

The sample holds many counts of this clonotype. This chain uses TRBV12-3 or TRBV12-4 with TRBJ2-7; 10 bases align to TRBD1. This CDR3 contains 15 residues. V dropped 6 bases and J dropped 1; count of bases not matched to a gene: 6. In DNA form, the CDR3 reads TGTGCCAGCAGCTTGACAGGGGGCGCTTCCTACGAGCAGTACTTC. Protein sequence: CASSLTGGASYEQYF.

A few counts support this clonotype. This chain joins TRBV6-1 and TRBJ1-1; no clear D gene. The CDR3 covers 13 residues. V lost 8 bases and J 1 base, leaving 11 bases between the germline ends. Germline values: CDR1 MNHNS, CDR2 SASEGT. The CDR3 sequence: CASLRGGNTEAFF. In DNA, the CDR3 is TGTGCCAGCCTCCGAGGAGGGAACACTGAAGCTTTCTTT.

This clonotype has more than one count but fewer than ten. The CDR3 reads CASQAAAGGNYGYTF. In DNA, the CDR3 is TGTGCCAGCCAGGCGGCGGCAGGGGGCAACTATGGCTACACCTTC. The V and J genes are TRBV9 and TRBJ1-2, with TRBD1 matching 8 bases. The V gene end was trimmed by 7 bases and the J gene end by 2 bases; junction bases not matched to a gene: 10. The CDR3 length is 15 residues. CDR1 and CDR2 from the germline V gene are SGDLS and YYNGEE.

This clonotype appeared once. V and J are TRBV6-1 and TRBJ2-7; maybe TRBD2 (6 bases). Germline V gene sequence: CDR1 MNHNS, CDR2 SASEGT. This CDR3 has 15 residues. The V end lost 4 bases, the J end lost 3 bases, and 16 bases lay between the germline ends. CDR3 sequence: CASSALTSFSYEQYF. The CDR3 bases are TGTGCCAGCAGTGCCCTCACTAGCTTTAGCTACGAGCAGTACTTC.

This clonotype was seen ten or more times. The chain couples TRBV5-1 to TRBJ1-6, with D perhaps matching TRBD1 (5 bases). The V gene lost 4 bases and the J gene lost 9 bases, with 17 bases spanning the gap. The CDR3 length is 15 residues. Germline V gene data show CDR1 as SGHRS and CDR2 as YFSETQ. CDR3 amino acids: CASSPGTAWGSPLHF. The CDR3 DNA is TGCGCCAGCAGCCCCGGGACCGCATGGGGTTCACCCCTCCACTTT. Full variable domain (remainder filled in from reference TRBV5-1 and TRBJ1-6): KAGVTQTPRYLIKTRGQQVTLSCSPISGHRSVSWYQQTPGQGLQFLFEYFSETQRNKGNFPGRFSGRQFSNSRSEMNVSTLELGDSALYLCASSPGTAWGSPLHFGNGTRLTVT.

This clonotype showed up many times. The CDR3 reads CASSSIPEDPNYGYTF. CDR3 DNA: TGTGCCAGCAGTTCGATCCCCGAGGATCCTAACTATGGCTACACCTTC. The chain is built from TRBV12-3 or TRBV12-4 and TRBJ1-2; D remains ambiguous. Trimming cost V 4 bases and J 0 bases, with 15 bases left between them. The CDR3 extends over 16 amino acids.

This clonotype was counted at least ten times. The chain is built from TRBV12-3 or TRBV12-4 and TRBJ2-2; D gene uncertain. V gave up 5 bases and J gave up 1 base, with 8 bases separating them. The CDR3 consists of 14 residues. As DNA, the CDR3 is TGTGCCAGCAGTGGACGGTTGAACACCGGGGAGCTGTTTTTT. It is translated as CASSGRLNTGELFF.

This clonotype has at least ten counts. V gene TRBV27 combines with J gene TRBJ1-1; 10 bases are shared with TRBD1. The trim removed 4 bases at V and 6 bases at J, leaving 8 bases unmatched. Per the germline V gene, CDR1 is MNHEY and CDR2 is SMNVEV (reference sequence). CDR3 length: 15 residues. The CDR3 is CASSSGDRGLAEAFF. The CDR3 region has the DNA TGTGCCAGCAGTTCGGGGGACAGGGGTTTGGCTGAAGCTTTCTTT.

This clonotype occurred many times. This chain connects TRBV30 to TRBJ1-1, with D hard to call. V was shortened by 4 bases and J by 1 base, with 13 bases between the two germline ends. CDR1 and CDR2 (germline): GTSNPN, SVGIG (reference sequence). The CDR3 consists of 14 residues. The CDR3 DNA follows: TGTGCCTGGATCCCTCTCCAGCGGAACACTGAAGCTTTCTTT. Residues: CAWIPLQRNTEAFF.

This clonotype showed up many times. This chain joins TRBV10-2 and TRBJ2-1; D is tentatively TRBD1 or TRBD2 (5 bases each). The CDR3 extends over 16 amino acids. Trimming stripped 2 bases from V and 0 bases from J, with 11 bases between. The germline CDR1 and CDR2 sequences are WSHSY and SAAADI. The DNA for the CDR3 is TGCGCCAGCAGTGAGCAGGGACGGAGCTCCTACAATGAGCAGTTCTTC. Protein product: CASSEQGRSSYNEQFF.

This clonotype came up many times. J is TRBJ2-5 and V is TRBV6-2 or TRBV6-3; tentative D call: TRBD2 (8 bases). Germline lookup yields CDR1 MNHEY and CDR2 SVGEGT. V lost 6 bases, J lost 4 bases, and 15 bases lay in between. The CDR3 contains 14 residues. The CDR3 sequence is CASSRGTRPETQYF. The CDR3 DNA sequence: TGTGCCAGCAGCAGGGGGACTAGACCAGAGACCCAGTACTTC.

In this sample, this clonotype turned up many times. The chain employs TRBV10-3 and TRBJ1-1; TRBD1 might be the D (6 bases). Germline assignment: CDR1 ENHRY and CDR2 SYGVKD. The CDR3 is 12 amino acids. The V and J ends lost 10 bases and 3 bases respectively, with 12 bases between them. DNA for the CDR3: TGTGCCACCACAGGGTTGCACACTGAAGCTTTCTTT. It translates to CATTGLHTEAFF.

The J gene is TRBJ1-1, the V gene TRBV30; D not certain. Between the trimmed V and J ends, which lost 3 bases and 6 bases, there was a span of 11 bases. The CDR3 runs to 12 residues. CDR1 and CDR2 (germline): GTSNPN, SVGIG (reference sequence). Here the CDR3 reads CAWRSRWAEAFF. The CDR3 DNA reads TGTGCCTGGAGATCCAGGTGGGCTGAAGCTTTCTTT.

This clonotype was seen many times. The chain uses TRBV6-1 and TRBJ2-2; 7 nucleotides agree with TRBD1. Germline lookup yields CDR1 MNHNS and CDR2 SASEGT. The CDR3 runs 13 residues. V lost 6 bases to trimming and J lost 6 bases; unmatched junction nucleotides: 4. CDR3 bases: TGTGCCAGCAGGAACCAGGGGGCCGGGGAGCTGTTTTTT. It translates to CASRNQGAGELFF.

This clonotype was counted at least ten times. CDR3 protein: CAIRTGGGEAFF. The CDR3 nucleotides are TGTGCCATCCGTACAGGGGGCGGAGAAGCTTTCTTT. This rearrangement joins TRBV6-1 to TRBJ1-1, with 9 bases that match TRBD1. V was pared by 10 bases and J by 8 bases, with 8 bases of the junction left unmatched. The CDR3 runs to 12 residues. Germline values: CDR1 MNHNS, CDR2 SASEGT.

This clonotype was observed many times. For the CDR3, the DNA is TGCAGCGCTGCGACAAGGGGTGAAGCTTTCTTT. It yields the protein CSAATRGEAFF. The chain uses TRBV29-1 and TRBJ1-1; TRBD1 might be the D (5 bases). Germline V gene sequence: CDR1 SQVTM, CDR2 ANQGSEA. V shed 7 bases and J shed 7 bases, with 13 bases lying between them. The length of the CDR3 is 11 residues.

In this sample, this clonotype turned up a few times. One end of the junction is discordant with germline, which a read error may explain. The rearrangement links TRBV7-9 to TRBJ1-2; weak D call: TRBD1 (5 bases). Germline CDR1 and CDR2: SEHNR and FQNEAQ (reference sequence). The CDR3 covers 14 residues. The CDR3 DNA follows: TGTGCCAGCAGCTTAGATCCAGGGTCGGAAGGCTGCACCTTC. Its protein product is CASSLDPGSEGCTF. Full variable domain (outside the CDR3, taken from reference TRBV7-9 and TRBJ1-2): DTGVSQNPRHKITKRGQNVTFRCDPISEHNRLYWYRQTLGQGPEFLTYFQNEAQLEKSRLLSDRFSAERPKGSFSTLEIQRTEQGDSAMYLCASSLDPGSEGCTFGSGTRLTVV.

This clonotype was counted at least ten times. V usage is TRBV6-5 and J usage is TRBJ1-1, with 7 bases that match TRBD1. The CDR3 runs to 15 residues. Germline V CDR1 and CDR2: MNHEY, SVGAGI. The V segment lost 6 bases and the J segment 0 bases; nucleotides outside the gene matches: 7. The CDR3 DNA is TGTGCCAGCAGGGGGACAGTCGGAATGAACACTGAAGCTTTCTTT. It specifies CASRGTVGMNTEAFF.

This clonotype was detected many times. The V and J genes are TRBV29-1 and TRBJ2-7, with D perhaps TRBD2 (6 bases). CDR1 is SQVTM and CDR2 is ANQGSEA in the germline V gene. Trimming shortened V by 5 bases and J by 0 bases, and 20 bases separated the two germline ends. The CDR3 is 16 amino acids. The CDR3 sequence is CSVPHVLAPPSYEQYF. The CDR3 bases are TGCAGCGTTCCACACGTACTAGCCCCTCCCTCCTACGAGCAGTACTTC.

This clonotype was observed a few times. CDR3 DNA sequence: TGTGCCTGGAGTGTACCCCCCCGTAACACTGAAGCTTTCTTT. Translating gives CAWSVPPRNTEAFF. This rearrangement joins TRBV30 to TRBJ1-1; D is undetermined. This CDR3 has 14 residues. Germline CDR1 is GTSNPN and CDR2 is SVGIG (reference sequence). Trimming shortened V by 0 bases and J by 2 bases, and 10 bases separated the two germline ends.